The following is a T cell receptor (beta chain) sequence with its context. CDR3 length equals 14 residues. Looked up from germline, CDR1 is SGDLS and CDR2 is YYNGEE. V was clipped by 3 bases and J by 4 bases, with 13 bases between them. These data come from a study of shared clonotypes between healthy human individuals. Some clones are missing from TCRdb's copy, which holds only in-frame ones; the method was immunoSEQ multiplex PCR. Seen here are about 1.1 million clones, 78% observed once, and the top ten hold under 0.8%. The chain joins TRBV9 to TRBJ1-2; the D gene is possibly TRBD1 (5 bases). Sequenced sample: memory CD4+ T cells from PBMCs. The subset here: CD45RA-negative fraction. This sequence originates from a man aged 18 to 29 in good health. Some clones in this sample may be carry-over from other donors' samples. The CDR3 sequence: CASSAGVLLYGYTF. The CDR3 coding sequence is TGTGCCAGCAGCGCGGGGGTCTTGCTCTATGGCTACACCTTC.